This T cell receptor (beta chain) was observed in a study of blood T cell repertoires in COVID-19. Study in general: Acute and convalescent COVID-19 samples came from the United States, Italy and Spain. Sample material is recorded as cDNA or gDNA derived from T cells, B-cell-depleted T cells, or PBMCs.

V lost 1 base and J lost 6; bases outside the gene matches: 3. The CDR3 covers 13 residues. The germline CDR1 and CDR2 sequences are SGHRS and YFSETQ. Authors' analysis steps: From reference gene primer amplification, estimates of nucleated cell counts were derived. Clones were sequenced by immunoSEQ multiplex PCR, and TCRdb holds only the in-frame ones, with some missing. That table is the source of V, J and clone size, and D and trimming were worked out from the DNA. This table holds over 600,000 clones, over 80% found once. Sequencing was carried out using peripheral blood. This clonotype was sampled from a woman aged 18-29 years with acute or convalescent COVID-19. The chain links TRBV5-1 to TRBJ1-2, with TRBD1 identical over 7 bases. As DNA, the CDR3 is TGCGCCAGCAGCTTGCGCGGGACAGATGGCTACACCTTC. Protein: CASSLRGTDGYTF.